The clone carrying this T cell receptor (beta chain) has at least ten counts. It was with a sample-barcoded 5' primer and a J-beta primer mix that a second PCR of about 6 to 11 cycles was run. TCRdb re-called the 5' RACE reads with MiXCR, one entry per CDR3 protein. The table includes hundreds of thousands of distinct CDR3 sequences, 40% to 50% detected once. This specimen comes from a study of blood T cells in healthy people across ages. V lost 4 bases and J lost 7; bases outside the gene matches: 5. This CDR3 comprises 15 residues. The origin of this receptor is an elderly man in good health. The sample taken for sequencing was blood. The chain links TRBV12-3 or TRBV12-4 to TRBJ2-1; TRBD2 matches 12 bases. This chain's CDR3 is CASSSSGRAGNEQFF. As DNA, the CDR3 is TGTGCCAGCAGTTCTAGCGGGAGGGCGGGTAATGAGCAGTTCTTC.